These T cell receptor beta chains were read from a single sample in a study of blood T cell repertoires in COVID-19. The assay was immunoSEQ multiplex PCR, and TCRdb's table has in-frame clones only and misses some. The repertoire holds around 230,000 clones, with 80% to 90% as singletons. Sequencing was carried out using peripheral blood. Receptors originate from a woman aged 45-59 years with acute or convalescent COVID-19. The CDR3 runs from the conserved cysteine through the conserved F or W. D genes are given only for firm matches. Size values are once, few and many counts, or a class for expanded clones, and some rows have none.

D: TRBD2; J: TRBJ2-1; V: TRBV19; size: .; CDR3: CASSIPSGEYNEQFF; DNA: TGTGCCAGTAGTATTCCTAGCGGGGAATACAATGAGCAGTTCTTC
D: .; J: TRBJ1-6; V: TRBV19; size: .; CDR3: CASSIIDGSSYNSPLHF; DNA: TGTGCCAGTAGTATTATTGACGGGAGCTCCTATAATTCACCCCTCCACTTT
D: .; J: TRBJ1-2; V: TRBV13; size: .; CDR3: CASSRGDNYGYTF; DNA: TGTGCCAGCAGCAGGGGCGATAACTATGGCTACACCTTC
D: .; J: TRBJ2-1; V: TRBV11-3; size: once; CDR3: CASSLAGVGNEQFF; DNA: TGTGCCAGCAGCTTAGCGGGAGTGGGCAATGAGCAGTTCTTC
D: .; J: TRBJ2-7; V: TRBV4-1; size: .; CDR3: CASSQDRGNSRYEQYF; DNA: TGCGCCAGCAGCCAAGATAGGGGAAACTCTCGCTACGAGCAGTACTTC
D: .; J: TRBJ2-2; V: TRBV15; size: .; CDR3: CATSRDHLSATGELFF; DNA: TGTGCCACCAGCAGAGATCATCTCAGTGCCACCGGGGAGCTGTTTTTT
D: .; J: TRBJ1-4; V: TRBV5-4; size: .; CDR3: CASSLGYTGSNEKLFF; DNA: TGTGCCAGCAGCTTGGGGTATACAGGCAGTAATGAAAAACTGTTTTTT
D: TRBD1; J: TRBJ1-1; V: TRBV25-1; size: once; CDR3: CASKGAGMGTEAFF; DNA: TGTGCCAGCAAGGGGGCGGGGATGGGCACTGAAGCTTTCTTT
D: .; J: TRBJ2-3; V: TRBV5-1; size: .; CDR3: CASSPPSTDTQYF; DNA: TGCGCCAGCAGCCCCCCCTCCACAGATACGCAGTATTTT
D: TRBD2; J: TRBJ2-7; V: TRBV10-2; size: .; CDR3: CASSQAGSGADEQYF; DNA: TGCGCCAGCAGTCAAGCGGGGTCCGGGGCGGACGAGCAGTACTTC
D: .; J: TRBJ1-1; V: TRBV20-1; size: .; CDR3: CSASDSTEAFF; DNA: TGCAGTGCCAGCGACAGCACTGAAGCTTTCTTT
D: TRBD1; J: TRBJ1-2; V: TRBV5-8; size: .; CDR3: CASSFYRTGGNYGYTF; DNA: TGTGCCAGCAGCTTCTATAGGACAGGGGGTAACTATGGCTACACCTTC
D: .; J: TRBJ2-2; V: TRBV24-1; size: .; CDR3: CATQNSQRLESGELFF; DNA: TGTGCCACCCAAAATTCTCAGCGTTTGGAGTCCGGGGAGCTGTTTTTT
D: TRBD2; J: TRBJ2-5; V: TRBV7-3; size: .; CDR3: CASSFGSGSGQTQYF; DNA: TGTGCCAGCAGCTTCGGTAGCGGGAGCGGGCAGACCCAGTACTTC
D: .; J: TRBJ2-7; V: TRBV10-1; size: .; CDR3: CASSEGAGSPYEQYF; DNA: TGCGCCAGCAGTGAGGGTGCAGGGTCCCCCTACGAGCAGTACTTC
D: TRBD1; J: TRBJ2-7; V: TRBV14; size: .; CDR3: CASRGTGGNRNEQYF; DNA: TGTGCCAGCAGAGGGACAGGGGGGAATAGGAACGAGCAGTACTTC
D: TRBD2; J: TRBJ2-1; V: TRBV3-1/TRBV3-2; size: .; CDR3: CASSPIAGTSGSFDYNEQFF; DNA: TGTGCCAGCAGCCCTATCGCCGGGACTAGCGGGAGTTTTGACTACAATGAGCAGTTCTTC
D: TRBD1; J: TRBJ1-3; V: TRBV5-5; size: once; CDR3: CASSSTGGRNTIYF; DNA: TGTGCCAGCAGCTCGACAGGGGGCAGAAACACCATATATTTT
D: TRBD1; J: TRBJ2-7; V: TRBV6-6; size: .; CDR3: CASNPGTGAYEQYF; DNA: TGTGCCAGCAACCCCGGGACAGGGGCCTACGAGCAGTACTTC
D: TRBD2; J: TRBJ2-7; V: TRBV11-2; size: few; CDR3: CASSSSGGGYEQYF; DNA: TGTGCCAGCAGCTCTTCGGGAGGGGGTTACGAGCAGTACTTC
D: .; J: TRBJ1-1; V: TRBV10-3; size: .; CDR3: CAIRRDSNTEAFF; DNA: TGTGCCATCAGGCGGGATTCGAACACTGAAGCTTTCTTT
D: TRBD1; J: TRBJ1-1; V: TRBV24-1; size: .; CDR3: CATSGGQGRGTEAFF; DNA: TGTGCCACCAGTGGGGGACAGGGAAGAGGGACTGAAGCTTTCTTT
D: TRBD2; J: TRBJ2-3; V: TRBV23-1; size: .; CDR3: CASSQPIGGKSGVRTDTQYF; DNA: TGCGCCAGCAGTCAACCCATCGGCGGCAAAAGCGGGGTACGCACAGATACGCAGTATTTT
D: TRBD1; J: TRBJ1-3; V: TRBV7-9; size: few; CDR3: CASTDRGHSGNTIYF; DNA: TGTGCCAGCACCGACAGGGGCCACTCTGGAAACACCATATATTTT
D: .; J: TRBJ2-7; V: TRBV5-4; size: .; CDR3: CASSLDGQGSAYEQYF; DNA: TGTGCCAGCAGCTTGGATGGTCAGGGGAGCGCCTACGAGCAGTACTTC
D: TRBD1; J: TRBJ2-2; V: TRBV29-1; size: .; CDR3: CSAEDRGRTGELFF; DNA: TGCAGCGCCGAGGACAGGGGGCGAACCGGGGAGCTGTTTTTT
D: .; J: TRBJ2-5; V: TRBV15; size: .; CDR3: CATSKDSQETQYF; DNA: TGTGCCACCAGCAAGGACAGTCAAGAGACCCAGTACTTC
D: TRBD1; J: TRBJ1-5; V: TRBV6-5; size: .; CDR3: CASRTQGEAPQHF; DNA: TGTGCCAGCAGGACACAGGGGGAAGCGCCCCAGCATTTT
D: .; J: TRBJ2-5; V: TRBV10-1; size: .; CDR3: CASSVSQGGETQYF; DNA: TGCGCCAGCAGCGTTTCTCAGGGAGGAGAGACCCAGTACTTC
D: TRBD1; J: TRBJ1-1; V: TRBV6-5; size: once; CDR3: CASKNDRVDTEAFF; DNA: TGTGCCAGCAAAAATGACAGGGTCGACACTGAAGCTTTCTTT
D: TRBD1; J: TRBJ2-1; V: TRBV5-1; size: .; CDR3: CASSLSRDRGTVFNEQFF; DNA: TGCGCCAGCAGCTTGTCCCGGGACAGGGGTACAGTCTTCAATGAGCAGTTCTTC
D: .; J: TRBJ1-5; V: TRBV9; size: .; CDR3: CASSVGPANQPQHF; DNA: TGTGCCAGCAGCGTAGGGCCCGCCAATCAGCCCCAGCATTTT
D: .; J: TRBJ2-7; V: TRBV9; size: .; CDR3: CASSVEVTALSYEQYF; DNA: TGTGCCAGCAGCGTAGAAGTGACAGCCCTTTCCTACGAGCAGTACTTC